This TCR beta chain was obtained from a study of blood T cell repertoires in COVID-19. At the level of the study: Nucleic acid was either cDNA or gDNA, and it came from T cells, B-cell-depleted T cells, or PBMCs.

This CDR3 spans 11 amino acids. The germline V gene encodes CDR1 DFQATT and CDR2 SNEGSKA (reference sequence). Trimming stripped 1 base from V and 3 bases from J, with 4 bases between. As handled by the study authors: Estimation of nucleated cell counts was performed using reference gene primer amplification. The table came from immunoSEQ multiplex PCR; TCRdb's copy has only in-frame clones and leaves some out. The V and J calls and the clone size are those of that table, but D and trimming were determined from the DNA. Among more than 85,000 clones listed, roughly 83% were seen once. This clone appeared a single time.

The chain links TRBV20-1 to TRBJ2-7; D remains unclear. This receptor was obtained from a woman aged 60-75 years with acute or convalescent COVID-19. The sequenced material came from peripheral blood. CDR3 loop: CSARVSYEQYF. DNA of the CDR3: TGCAGTGCTAGAGTCAGCTACGAGCAGTACTTC.